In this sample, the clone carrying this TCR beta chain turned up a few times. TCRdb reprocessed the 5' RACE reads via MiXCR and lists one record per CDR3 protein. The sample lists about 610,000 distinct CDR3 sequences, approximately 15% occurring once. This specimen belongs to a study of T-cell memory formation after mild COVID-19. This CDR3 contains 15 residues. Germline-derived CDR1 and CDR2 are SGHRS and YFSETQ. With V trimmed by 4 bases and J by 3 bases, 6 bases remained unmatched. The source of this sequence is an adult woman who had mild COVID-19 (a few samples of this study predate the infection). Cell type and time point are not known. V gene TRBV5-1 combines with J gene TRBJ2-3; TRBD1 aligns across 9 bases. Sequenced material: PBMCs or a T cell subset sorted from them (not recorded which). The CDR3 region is CASSRGTGQTDTQYF. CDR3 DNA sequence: TGCGCCAGCAGCCGCGGGACAGGGCAGACAGATACGCAGTATTTT.